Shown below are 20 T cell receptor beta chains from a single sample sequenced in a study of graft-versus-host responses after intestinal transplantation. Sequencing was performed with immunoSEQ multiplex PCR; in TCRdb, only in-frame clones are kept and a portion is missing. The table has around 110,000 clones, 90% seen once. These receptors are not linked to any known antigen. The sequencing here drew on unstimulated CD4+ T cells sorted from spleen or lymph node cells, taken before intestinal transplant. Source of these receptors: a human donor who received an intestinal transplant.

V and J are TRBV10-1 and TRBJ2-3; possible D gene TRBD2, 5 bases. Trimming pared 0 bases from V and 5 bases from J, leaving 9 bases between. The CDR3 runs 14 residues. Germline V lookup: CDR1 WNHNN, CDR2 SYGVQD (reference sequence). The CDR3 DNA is TGCGCCAGCAGTGAGTCGAGGGTAGGAGATACGCAGTATTTT. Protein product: CASSESRVGDTQYF.

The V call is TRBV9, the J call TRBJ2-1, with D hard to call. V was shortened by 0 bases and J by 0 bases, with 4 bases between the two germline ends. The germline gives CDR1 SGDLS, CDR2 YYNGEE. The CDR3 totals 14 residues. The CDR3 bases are TGTGCCAGCAGCGTAGCGAGCTCCTACAATGAGCAGTTCTTC. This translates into CASSVASSYNEQFF.

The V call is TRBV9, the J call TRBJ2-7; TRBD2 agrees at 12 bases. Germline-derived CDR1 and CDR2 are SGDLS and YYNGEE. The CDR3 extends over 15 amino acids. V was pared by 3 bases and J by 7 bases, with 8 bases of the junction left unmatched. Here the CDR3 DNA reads TGTGCCAGCAGCGGGAGACTAGCGGGAGTCGGGGAGCAGTACTTC. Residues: CASSGRLAGVGEQYF. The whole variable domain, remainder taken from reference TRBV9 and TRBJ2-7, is DSGVTQTPKHLITATGQRVTLRCSPRSGDLSVYWYQQSLDQGLQFLIQYYNGEERAKGNILERFSAQQFPDLHSELNLSSLELGDSALYFCASSGRLAGVGEQYFGPGTRLTVT.

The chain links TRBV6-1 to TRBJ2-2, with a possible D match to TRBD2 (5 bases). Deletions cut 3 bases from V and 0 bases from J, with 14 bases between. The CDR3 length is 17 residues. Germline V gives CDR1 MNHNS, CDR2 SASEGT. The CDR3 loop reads CASSDIRGSANTGELFF. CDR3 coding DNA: TGTGCCAGCAGTGATATTCGAGGGTCCGCGAACACCGGGGAGCTGTTTTTT.

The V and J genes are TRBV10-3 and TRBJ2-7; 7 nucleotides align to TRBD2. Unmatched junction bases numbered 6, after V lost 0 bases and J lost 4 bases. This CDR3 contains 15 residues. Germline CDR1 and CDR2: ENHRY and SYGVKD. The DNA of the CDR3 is TGTGCCATCAGTGAGTCAGAAGCGGGGAGGTACGAGCAGTACTTC. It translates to CAISESEAGRYEQYF.

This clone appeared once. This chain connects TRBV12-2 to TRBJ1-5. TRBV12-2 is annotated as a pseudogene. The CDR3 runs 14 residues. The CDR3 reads CASRLAARGQPQHF. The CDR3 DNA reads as TGTGCAAGTCGCTTAGCGGCCCGCGGTCAGCCCCAGCATTTT.

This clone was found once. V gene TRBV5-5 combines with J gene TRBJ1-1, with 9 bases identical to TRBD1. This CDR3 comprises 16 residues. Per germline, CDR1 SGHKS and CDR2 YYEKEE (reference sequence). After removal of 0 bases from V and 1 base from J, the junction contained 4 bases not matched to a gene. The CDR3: CASSLGRDRANTEAFF. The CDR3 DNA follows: TGTGCCAGCAGCTTGGGACGGGACAGGGCGAACACTGAAGCTTTCTTT.

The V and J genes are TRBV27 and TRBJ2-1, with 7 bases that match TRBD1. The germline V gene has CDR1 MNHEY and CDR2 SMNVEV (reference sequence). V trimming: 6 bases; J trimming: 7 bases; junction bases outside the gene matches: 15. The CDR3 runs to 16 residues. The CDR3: CASRGLGRGSGNEQFF. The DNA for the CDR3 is TGTGCCAGCAGAGGTTTGGGCAGGGGGTCTGGGAATGAGCAGTTCTTC.

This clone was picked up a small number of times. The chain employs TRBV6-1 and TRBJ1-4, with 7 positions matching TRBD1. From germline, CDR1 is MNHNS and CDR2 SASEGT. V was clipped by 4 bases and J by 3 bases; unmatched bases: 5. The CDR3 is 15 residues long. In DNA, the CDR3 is TGTGCCAGCAGTGGGCCGGGACAGCCTAATGAAAAACTGTTTTTT. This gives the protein CASSGPGQPNEKLFF.

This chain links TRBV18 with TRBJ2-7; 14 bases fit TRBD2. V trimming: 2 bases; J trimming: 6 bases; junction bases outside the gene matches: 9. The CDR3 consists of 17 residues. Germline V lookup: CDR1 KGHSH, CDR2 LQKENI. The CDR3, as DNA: TGTGCCAGCTCACCAGCCTATCGGACTAGCGGGAGGTCCGAGCAGTACTTC. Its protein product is CASSPAYRTSGRSEQYF.

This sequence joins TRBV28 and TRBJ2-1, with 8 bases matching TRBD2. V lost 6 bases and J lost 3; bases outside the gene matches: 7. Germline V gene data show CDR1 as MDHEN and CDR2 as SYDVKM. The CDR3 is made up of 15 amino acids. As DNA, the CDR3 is TGTGCCAGCAGGGTGAGCGGGAGTGGCTACAATGAGCAGTTCTTC. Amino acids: CASRVSGSGYNEQFF. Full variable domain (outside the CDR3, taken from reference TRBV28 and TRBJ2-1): DVKVTQSSRYLVKRTGEKVFLECVQDMDHENMFWYRQDPGLGLRLIYFSYDVKMKEKGDIPEGYSVSREKKERFSLILESASTNQTSMYLCASRVSGSGYNEQFFGPGTRLTVL.

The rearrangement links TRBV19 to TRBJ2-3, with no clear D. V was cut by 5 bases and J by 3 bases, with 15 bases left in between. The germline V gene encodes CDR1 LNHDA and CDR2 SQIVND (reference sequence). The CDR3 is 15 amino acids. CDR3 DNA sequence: TGTGCCAGTAGTCTAGGATCGGAGAGAACAGATACGCAGTATTTT. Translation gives CASSLGSERTDTQYF.

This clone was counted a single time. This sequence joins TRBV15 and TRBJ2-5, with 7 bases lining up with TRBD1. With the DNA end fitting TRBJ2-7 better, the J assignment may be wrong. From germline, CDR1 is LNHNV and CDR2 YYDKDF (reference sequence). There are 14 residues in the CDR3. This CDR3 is CATSSDRASYEQYF. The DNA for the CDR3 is TGTGCCACCAGCAGTGACAGGGCAAGCTACGAGCAGTACTTC.

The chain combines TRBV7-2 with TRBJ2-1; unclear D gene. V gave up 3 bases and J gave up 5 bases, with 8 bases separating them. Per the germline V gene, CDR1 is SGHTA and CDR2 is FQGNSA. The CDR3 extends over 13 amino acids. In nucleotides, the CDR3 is TGTGCCAGCAGCTTTGGGCCGAACAATGAGCAGTTCTTC. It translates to CASSFGPNNEQFF.

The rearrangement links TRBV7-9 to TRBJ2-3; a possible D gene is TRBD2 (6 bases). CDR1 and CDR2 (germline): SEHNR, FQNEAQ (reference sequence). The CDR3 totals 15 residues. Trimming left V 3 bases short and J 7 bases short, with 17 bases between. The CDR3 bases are TGTGCCAGCAGCTTCTCCGGGACTCCGGGTTATACGCAGTATTTT. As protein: CASSFSGTPGYTQYF.

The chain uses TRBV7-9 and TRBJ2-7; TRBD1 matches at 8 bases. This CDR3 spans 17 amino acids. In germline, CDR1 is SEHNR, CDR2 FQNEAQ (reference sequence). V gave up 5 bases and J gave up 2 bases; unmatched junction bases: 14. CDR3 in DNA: TGTGCCAGCAGCCAATCCGGGACAGGTATTCGACCCTACGAGCAGTACTTC. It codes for CASSQSGTGIRPYEQYF.

CDR3 in amino acids: CASSTTGGGYTF. For the CDR3, the DNA is TGTGCCAGCAGTACGACGGGTGGCGGCTACACCTTC. J is TRBJ1-2 and V is TRBV28; D not certain. Trimming shortened V by 5 bases and J by 8 bases, and 12 bases separated the two germline ends. Germline values: CDR1 MDHEN, CDR2 SYDVKM. The CDR3 is 12 amino acids.

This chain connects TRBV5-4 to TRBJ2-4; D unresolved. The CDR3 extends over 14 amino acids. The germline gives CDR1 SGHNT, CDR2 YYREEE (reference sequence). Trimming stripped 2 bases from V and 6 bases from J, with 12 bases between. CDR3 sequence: CASSLGGGGNIQYF. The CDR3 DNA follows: TGTGCCAGCAGCTTAGGTGGTGGCGGAAACATTCAGTACTTC.

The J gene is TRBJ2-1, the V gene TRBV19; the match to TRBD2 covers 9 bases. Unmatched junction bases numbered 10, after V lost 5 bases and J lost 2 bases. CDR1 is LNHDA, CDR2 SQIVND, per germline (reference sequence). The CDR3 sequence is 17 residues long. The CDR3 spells CASSAYSGRPPYNEQFF. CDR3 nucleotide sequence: TGTGCCAGTAGTGCGTACAGCGGGAGGCCCCCCTACAATGAGCAGTTCTTC.

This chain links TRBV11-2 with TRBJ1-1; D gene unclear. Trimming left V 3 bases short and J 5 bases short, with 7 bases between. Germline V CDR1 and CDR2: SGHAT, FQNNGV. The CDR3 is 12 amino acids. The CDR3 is CASSFIGTEAFF. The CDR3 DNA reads TGTGCCAGCAGCTTTATCGGTACTGAAGCTTTCTTT.